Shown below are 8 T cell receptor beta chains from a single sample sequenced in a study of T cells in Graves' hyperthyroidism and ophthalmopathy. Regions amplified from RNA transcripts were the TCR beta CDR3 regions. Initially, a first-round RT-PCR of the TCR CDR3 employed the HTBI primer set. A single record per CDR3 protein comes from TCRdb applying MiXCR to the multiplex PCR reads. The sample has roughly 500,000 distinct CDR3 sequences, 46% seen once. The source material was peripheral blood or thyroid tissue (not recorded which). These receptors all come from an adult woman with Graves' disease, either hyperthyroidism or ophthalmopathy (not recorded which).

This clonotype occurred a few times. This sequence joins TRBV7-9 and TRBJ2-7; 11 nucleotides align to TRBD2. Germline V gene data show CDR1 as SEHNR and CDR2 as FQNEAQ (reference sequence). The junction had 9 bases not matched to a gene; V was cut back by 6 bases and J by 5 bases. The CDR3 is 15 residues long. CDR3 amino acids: CASRLGLAGGDEQYF. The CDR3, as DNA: TGTGCCAGCAGATTGGGGTTAGCGGGAGGGGACGAGCAGTACTTC.

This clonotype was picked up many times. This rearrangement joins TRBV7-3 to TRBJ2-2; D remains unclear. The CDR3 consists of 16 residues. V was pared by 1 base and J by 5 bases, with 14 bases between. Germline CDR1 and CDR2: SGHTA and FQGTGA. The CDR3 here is CASSLMVASSTGELFF. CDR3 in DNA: TGTGCCAGCAGCTTAATGGTGGCGTCGAGTACCGGGGAGCTGTTTTTT. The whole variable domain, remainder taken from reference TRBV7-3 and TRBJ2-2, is GAGVSQTPSNKVTEKGKYVELRCDPISGHTALYWYRQSLGQGPEFLIYFQGTGAADDSGLPNDRFFAVRPEGSVSTLKIQRTERGDSAVYLCASSLMVASSTGELFFGEGSRLTVL.

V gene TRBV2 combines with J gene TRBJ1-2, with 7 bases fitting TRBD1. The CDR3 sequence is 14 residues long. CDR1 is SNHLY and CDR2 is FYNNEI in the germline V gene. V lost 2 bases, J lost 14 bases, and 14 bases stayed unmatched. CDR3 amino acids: CASSEMRQGFLGTF. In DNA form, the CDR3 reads TGTGCCAGCAGTGAAATGCGACAGGGATTTTTAGGGACCTTC.

This CDR3 is CAIISPGQGSEAFF. The CDR3 bases are TGTGCCATCATTAGCCCGGGACAGGGGAGTGAAGCTTTCTTT. The rearrangement joins TRBV10-3 to TRBJ1-1, with TRBD1 matching 10 bases. The CDR3 spans 14 residues. Germline assignment: CDR1 ENHRY and CDR2 SYGVKD. Germline trimming cut 7 bases from V and 7 bases from J; bases unmatched to any gene: 9.

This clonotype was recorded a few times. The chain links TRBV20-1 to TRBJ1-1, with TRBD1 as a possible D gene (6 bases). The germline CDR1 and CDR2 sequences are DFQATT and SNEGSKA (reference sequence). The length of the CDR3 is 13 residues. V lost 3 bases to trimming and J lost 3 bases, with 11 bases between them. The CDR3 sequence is CSASAGGYTEAFF. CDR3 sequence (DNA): TGCAGTGCTAGTGCCGGGGGCTACACTGAAGCTTTCTTT.

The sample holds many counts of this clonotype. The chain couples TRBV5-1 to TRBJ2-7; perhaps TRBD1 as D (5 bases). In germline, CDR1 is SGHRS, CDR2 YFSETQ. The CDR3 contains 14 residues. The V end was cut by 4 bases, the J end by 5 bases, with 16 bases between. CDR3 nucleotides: TGCGCCAGCAGCCCGGTCCTCCTCAGGGACGAGCAGTACTTC. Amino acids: CASSPVLLRDEQYF.

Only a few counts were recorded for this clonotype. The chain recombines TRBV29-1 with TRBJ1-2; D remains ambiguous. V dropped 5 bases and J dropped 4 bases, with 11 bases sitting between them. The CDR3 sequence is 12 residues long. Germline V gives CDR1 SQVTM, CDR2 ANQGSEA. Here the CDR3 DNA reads TGCAGCGTTCCAGATGGAGTCTATGGCTACACCTTC. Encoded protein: CSVPDGVYGYTF.

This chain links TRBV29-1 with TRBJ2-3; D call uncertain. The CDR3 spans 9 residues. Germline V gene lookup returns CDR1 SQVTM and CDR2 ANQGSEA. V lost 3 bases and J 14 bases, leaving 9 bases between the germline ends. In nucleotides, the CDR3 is TGCAGCGTTGAGGCGGAAGGGTATTTT. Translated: CSVEAEGYF.